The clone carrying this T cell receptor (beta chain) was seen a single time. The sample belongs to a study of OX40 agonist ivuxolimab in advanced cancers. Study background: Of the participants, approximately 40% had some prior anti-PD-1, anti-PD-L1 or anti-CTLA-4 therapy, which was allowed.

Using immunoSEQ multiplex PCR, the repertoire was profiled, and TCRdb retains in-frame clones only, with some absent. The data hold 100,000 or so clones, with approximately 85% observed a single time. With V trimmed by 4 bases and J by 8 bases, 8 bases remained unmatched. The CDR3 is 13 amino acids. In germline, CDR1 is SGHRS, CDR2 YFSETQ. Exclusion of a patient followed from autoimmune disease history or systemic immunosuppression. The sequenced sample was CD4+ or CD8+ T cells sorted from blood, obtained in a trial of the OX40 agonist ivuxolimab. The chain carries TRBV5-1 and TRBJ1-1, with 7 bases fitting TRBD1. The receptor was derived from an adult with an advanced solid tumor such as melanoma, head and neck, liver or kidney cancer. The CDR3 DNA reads TGCGCCAGCAGCCCGACAGGGAGTGCCGAAGCTTTCTTT. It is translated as CASSPTGSAEAFF.